This is a list of T cell receptor beta chains from one sample in a study of cytotoxic CD8 clonotypes in ibrutinib-treated CLL. Generated by immunoSEQ multiplex PCR, the TCRdb table keeps only in-frame clones and is missing some. The profile shows fewer than 300,000 clones, about 72% of them singletons. Sequences were derived from PBMCs, sampled at disease progression, from a patient treated with ibrutinib. Receptor source: a human donor with chronic lymphocytic leukemia. Both conserved end residues are part of each CDR3. The D gene is left open where the match is weak. Not all rows give a size; the values are once, few, many and, for expanded clones, a class.

j_gene: TRBJ2-7; v_gene: TRBV13; abundance: .; d_gene: TRBD2; CDR3nt: TGTGCCAGCAGCTTACGTGGGAGGGCCTACGAGCAGTACTTC; CDR3aa: CASSLRGRAYEQYF
j_gene: TRBJ2-3; v_gene: TRBV4-1; abundance: .; d_gene: TRBD2; CDR3nt: TGCGCCAGCAGCCCCGCGGGGCGGGGGGGGGCAGATACGCAGTATTTT; CDR3aa: CASSPAGRGGADTQYF
j_gene: TRBJ2-1; v_gene: TRBV6-6; abundance: once; d_gene: .; CDR3nt: TGTGCCAGCAAAAAGAACAATGAGCAGTTCTTC; CDR3aa: CASKKNNEQFF
j_gene: TRBJ2-7; v_gene: TRBV27; abundance: few; d_gene: .; CDR3nt: TGTGCCAGCAGTTCTCCTGAAGACCCCTACGAGCAGTACTTC; CDR3aa: CASSSPEDPYEQYF
j_gene: TRBJ2-7; v_gene: TRBV19; abundance: .; d_gene: .; CDR3nt: TGTGCCAGTAGTATAGTGTTAGGTAGCTCCTACGAGCAGTACTTC; CDR3aa: CASSIVLGSSYEQYF
j_gene: TRBJ2-1; v_gene: TRBV27; abundance: .; d_gene: .; CDR3nt: TGTGCCAGCAGTTTATCACTTAGCTCCTACAATGAGCAGTTCTTC; CDR3aa: CASSLSLSSYNEQFF
j_gene: TRBJ2-7; v_gene: TRBV5-6; abundance: .; d_gene: TRBD1; CDR3nt: TGTGCCAGCAGCCGCGCCGGGACAGCATACGAGCAGTACTTC; CDR3aa: CASSRAGTAYEQYF
j_gene: TRBJ1-1; v_gene: TRBV6-5; abundance: .; d_gene: TRBD1; CDR3nt: TGTGCCAGCAGTACGGGACAGGCGGGGTCTGAAGCTTTCTTT; CDR3aa: CASSTGQAGSEAFF
j_gene: TRBJ2-3; v_gene: TRBV9; abundance: .; d_gene: .; CDR3nt: TGTGCCAGCAGAAGGGTCACAGATACGCAGTATTTT; CDR3aa: CASRRVTDTQYF
j_gene: TRBJ2-7; v_gene: TRBV11-2; abundance: .; d_gene: .; CDR3nt: TGTGCCAGCAGCTCCGTGCCGCGGGACAACTCCTACGAGCAGTACTTC; CDR3aa: CASSSVPRDNSYEQYF
j_gene: TRBJ2-3; v_gene: TRBV25-1; abundance: few; d_gene: .; CDR3nt: TGTGCCAGCAGTGTCGGGGATACGCAGTATTTT; CDR3aa: CASSVGDTQYF
j_gene: TRBJ1-3; v_gene: TRBV14; abundance: .; d_gene: .; CDR3nt: TGTGCCAGCAGCCCTGGACTAGGAAACACCATATATTTT; CDR3aa: CASSPGLGNTIYF
j_gene: TRBJ1-2; v_gene: TRBV7-9; abundance: once; d_gene: .; CDR3nt: TGTGCCAGCGAGGGAACTAACAACTATGGCTACACCTTC; CDR3aa: CASEGTNNYGYTF
j_gene: TRBJ1-6; v_gene: TRBV4-1; abundance: few; d_gene: .; CDR3nt: TGCGCCAGCAGCCATATTCTGGGGAATTCACCCCTCCACTTT; CDR3aa: CASSHILGNSPLHF
j_gene: TRBJ2-7; v_gene: TRBV19; abundance: .; d_gene: TRBD1; CDR3nt: TGTGCCAGACAACCGGGACAGGCTGGATTCTTC; CDR3aa: CARQPGQAGFF
j_gene: TRBJ1-2; v_gene: TRBV27; abundance: .; d_gene: TRBD1; CDR3nt: TGTGCCAGCAGTCCGACTCGGACAGGGGCCTTATCCTTC; CDR3aa: CASSPTRTGALSF
j_gene: TRBJ2-7; v_gene: TRBV28; abundance: .; d_gene: .; CDR3nt: TGTGCCAGCAGATTTCAAGGTTCCTACGAGCAGTACTTC; CDR3aa: CASRFQGSYEQYF
j_gene: TRBJ2-5; v_gene: TRBV7-6; abundance: .; d_gene: TRBD2; CDR3nt: TGTGCCAGCAGCTTAAACAGCGGGGATCAAGAGACCCAGTACTTC; CDR3aa: CASSLNSGDQETQYF
j_gene: TRBJ1-5; v_gene: TRBV28; abundance: .; d_gene: TRBD1; CDR3nt: TGTGCCAGCAGGGTCCGAGACAGGGCGGATTTATGGAATCAGCCCCAGCATTTT; CDR3aa: CASRVRDRADLWNQPQHF
j_gene: TRBJ1-2; v_gene: TRBV20-1; abundance: .; d_gene: .; CDR3nt: TGCAGTGCTAGCGGGGGATCAGGCTACACCTTC; CDR3aa: CSASGGSGYTF
j_gene: TRBJ2-7; v_gene: TRBV19; abundance: few; d_gene: TRBD2; CDR3nt: TGTGCCAGTAGTCCCTCCAGGACGAGCGGGGCCTACGAGCAGTACTTC; CDR3aa: CASSPSRTSGAYEQYF
j_gene: TRBJ1-4; v_gene: TRBV5-1; abundance: .; d_gene: .; CDR3nt: TGCGCCAGCAGCCCTACTGGGAAGCCTAATGAAAAACTGTTTTTT; CDR3aa: CASSPTGKPNEKLFF
j_gene: TRBJ2-7; v_gene: TRBV9; abundance: .; d_gene: TRBD2; CDR3nt: TGTGCCAGCAGCCCACGGGGGGTAGTGGGCTACGAGCAGTACTTC; CDR3aa: CASSPRGVVGYEQYF
j_gene: TRBJ2-2; v_gene: TRBV19; abundance: .; d_gene: .; CDR3nt: TGTGCCAGTAGTACCCACCGGTTGACAGCCAACACCGGGGAGCTGTTTTTT; CDR3aa: CASSTHRLTANTGELFF
j_gene: TRBJ1-1; v_gene: TRBV28; abundance: .; d_gene: TRBD1; CDR3nt: TGTGCCAGCAGTTTACGACAGGGTTTTTCTGAAGCTTTCTTT; CDR3aa: CASSLRQGFSEAFF
j_gene: TRBJ2-3; v_gene: TRBV5-1; abundance: .; d_gene: .; CDR3nt: TGCGCCAGCAGCTTGGAAGGGGCCGGGGGAGATACGCAGTATTTT; CDR3aa: CASSLEGAGGDTQYF
j_gene: TRBJ1-1; v_gene: TRBV4-1; abundance: .; d_gene: TRBD1; CDR3nt: TGCGCCAGCAGCCGGATCGGAAGGACAGGGGGTCAGGGCACTGAAGCTTTCTTT; CDR3aa: CASSRIGRTGGQGTEAFF
j_gene: TRBJ2-5; v_gene: TRBV5-1; abundance: .; d_gene: TRBD2; CDR3nt: TGCGCCAGCAGCTTGGGAACTAGCGGGGGGGCAACCCAAGAGACCCAGTACTTC; CDR3aa: CASSLGTSGGATQETQYF
j_gene: TRBJ2-7; v_gene: TRBV27; abundance: .; d_gene: TRBD2; CDR3nt: TGTGCCAGCAGTTTACACGGGGGACTAGCGGGGTTCTCCTACGAGCAGTACTTC; CDR3aa: CASSLHGGLAGFSYEQYF
j_gene: TRBJ2-5; v_gene: TRBV5-4; abundance: .; d_gene: .; CDR3nt: TGTGCCAGCAGCTTGGGGGGGAGCTTCCGGGAGACCCAGTACTTC; CDR3aa: CASSLGGSFRETQYF
j_gene: TRBJ2-2; v_gene: TRBV5-1; abundance: few; d_gene: .; CDR3nt: TGCGCCAGCAGCTTGGCCGTAGACACCGGGGAGCTGTTTTTT; CDR3aa: CASSLAVDTGELFF
j_gene: TRBJ2-7; v_gene: TRBV27; abundance: .; d_gene: .; CDR3nt: TGTGCCAGCAGTTTTATGGGGGGAGCCGAGCAGTACTTC; CDR3aa: CASSFMGGAEQYF
j_gene: TRBJ1-4; v_gene: TRBV6-5; abundance: .; d_gene: .; CDR3nt: TGTGCCAGCAAGACCGGGATTGCTTTTGAAAAACTGTTTTTT; CDR3aa: CASKTGIAFEKLFF
j_gene: TRBJ2-7; v_gene: TRBV5-6; abundance: few; d_gene: .; CDR3nt: TGTGCCAGCAGCTTTGAACACTACGAGCAGTACTTC; CDR3aa: CASSFEHYEQYF
j_gene: TRBJ1-2; v_gene: TRBV27; abundance: once; d_gene: .; CDR3nt: TGTGCCAGCAGTTTAAGTGTCGACAGGAGCTACTATGGCTACACCTTC; CDR3aa: CASSLSVDRSYYGYTF
j_gene: TRBJ2-1; v_gene: TRBV5-5; abundance: .; d_gene: TRBD2; CDR3nt: TGTGCCAGCAGCTCAAGCGGGGGGTTCCTTGGTGAGCAGTTCTTC; CDR3aa: CASSSSGGFLGEQFF
j_gene: TRBJ2-6; v_gene: TRBV5-1; abundance: .; d_gene: TRBD1; CDR3nt: TGCGCCAGCAGCTTGGGGACAGGGGGCTCCGGGGCCAACGTCCTGACTTTC; CDR3aa: CASSLGTGGSGANVLTF
j_gene: TRBJ2-7; v_gene: TRBV5-1; abundance: .; d_gene: TRBD2; CDR3nt: TGCGCCAGCAGCTTGGTGGCTAGCGGTAGCGAGCAGTACTTC; CDR3aa: CASSLVASGSEQYF
j_gene: TRBJ1-2; v_gene: TRBV5-1; abundance: .; d_gene: .; CDR3nt: TGCGCCAGCAGTGCCGAGGACAGCCGCCTTATCTATGGCTACACCTTC; CDR3aa: CASSAEDSRLIYGYTF
j_gene: TRBJ2-1; v_gene: TRBV4-1; abundance: .; d_gene: .; CDR3nt: TGCGCCAGCAGCCAAGATCGGCGGGGGCCCTACAATGAGCAGTTCTTC; CDR3aa: CASSQDRRGPYNEQFF
j_gene: TRBJ2-5; v_gene: TRBV15; abundance: .; d_gene: .; CDR3nt: TGTGCCACCAGCACTGTAGCCCAAGAGACCCAGTACTTC; CDR3aa: CATSTVAQETQYF
j_gene: TRBJ2-5; v_gene: TRBV7-3; abundance: .; d_gene: .; CDR3nt: TGTGCCAGCAGCTTATCTGGGTCCAAGGAGACCCAGTACTTC; CDR3aa: CASSLSGSKETQYF
j_gene: TRBJ2-1; v_gene: TRBV6-1; abundance: few; d_gene: TRBD1; CDR3nt: TGTGCCAGCACGTACAGGGGTAGCTCCTACAATGAGCAGTTCTTC; CDR3aa: CASTYRGSSYNEQFF
j_gene: TRBJ2-3; v_gene: TRBV5-1; abundance: .; d_gene: .; CDR3nt: TGCGCCAGCAGCTTGGCGGGGGTCAGTACGCAGTATTTT; CDR3aa: CASSLAGVSTQYF
j_gene: TRBJ2-7; v_gene: TRBV6-5; abundance: .; d_gene: TRBD2; CDR3nt: TGTGCCAGCAGGGGGACTAGATCCTACGAGCAGTACTTC; CDR3aa: CASRGTRSYEQYF
j_gene: TRBJ1-1; v_gene: TRBV28; abundance: .; d_gene: TRBD1; CDR3nt: TGTGCCAGCAGTGTCACAGGGGCGGGTGAAGCTTTCTTT; CDR3aa: CASSVTGAGEAFF
j_gene: TRBJ1-2; v_gene: TRBV5-1; abundance: few; d_gene: .; CDR3nt: TGCGCCAGCAGCTTTGGCAGGGCTAACTATGGCTACACCTTC; CDR3aa: CASSFGRANYGYTF
j_gene: TRBJ1-1; v_gene: TRBV18; abundance: .; d_gene: .; CDR3nt: TGTGCCAGCTCACCGGGGACCACTGAAGCTTTCTTT; CDR3aa: CASSPGTTEAFF
j_gene: TRBJ2-5; v_gene: TRBV29-1; abundance: .; d_gene: TRBD2; CDR3nt: TGCAGCGTTGAAGAGGGTCTAGCGGGACAGACCCAGTACTTC; CDR3aa: CSVEEGLAGQTQYF
j_gene: TRBJ2-1; v_gene: TRBV7-3; abundance: .; d_gene: .; CDR3nt: TGTGCCAGCAGCTTAGGACAGTACAATGAGCAGTTCTTC; CDR3aa: CASSLGQYNEQFF
j_gene: TRBJ2-7; v_gene: TRBV7-6; abundance: .; d_gene: .; CDR3nt: TGTGCCAGCTCTGTGGGGGCAAACTACGAGCAGTACTTC; CDR3aa: CASSVGANYEQYF
j_gene: TRBJ2-3; v_gene: TRBV9; abundance: .; d_gene: TRBD1; CDR3nt: TGTGCCAGCAGCGCCAGGGGGCAGACAGATACGCAGTATTTT; CDR3aa: CASSARGQTDTQYF
j_gene: TRBJ1-2; v_gene: TRBV19; abundance: .; d_gene: .; CDR3nt: TGTGCCAGTAGTAGGGAGACGGGGGCCGGCTACACCTTC; CDR3aa: CASSRETGAGYTF
j_gene: TRBJ2-3; v_gene: TRBV4-1; abundance: .; d_gene: .; CDR3nt: TGCGCCAGCAGGCCACTTCCCTCTGGCGGGAACACAGATACGCAGTATTTT; CDR3aa: CASRPLPSGGNTDTQYF
j_gene: TRBJ1-5; v_gene: TRBV21-1; abundance: .; d_gene: .; CDR3nt: TGTGCCAGCAGCCAAATGAGCGGACAGTTTAGCAATCAGCCCCAGCATTTT; CDR3aa: CASSQMSGQFSNQPQHF
j_gene: TRBJ2-3; v_gene: TRBV29-1; abundance: .; d_gene: .; CDR3nt: TGCAGCGTCCGGGAGCAGGGTGGGGCAGATACGCAGTATTTT; CDR3aa: CSVREQGGADTQYF
j_gene: TRBJ1-4; v_gene: TRBV19; abundance: .; d_gene: .; CDR3nt: TGTGCCAGTAGTTACGACAGCAGTAATGAAAAACTGTTTTTT; CDR3aa: CASSYDSSNEKLFF